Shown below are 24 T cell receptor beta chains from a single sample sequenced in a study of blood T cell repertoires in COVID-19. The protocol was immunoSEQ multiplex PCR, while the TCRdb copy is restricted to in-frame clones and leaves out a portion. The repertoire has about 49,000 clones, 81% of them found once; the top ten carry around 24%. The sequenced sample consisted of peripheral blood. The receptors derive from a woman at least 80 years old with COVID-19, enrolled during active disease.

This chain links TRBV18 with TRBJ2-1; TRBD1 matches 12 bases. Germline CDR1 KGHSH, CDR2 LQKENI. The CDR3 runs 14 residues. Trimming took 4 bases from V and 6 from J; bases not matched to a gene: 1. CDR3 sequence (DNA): TGTGCCAGCTCACGGGACAGGGGGCTCAATGAGCAGTTCTTC. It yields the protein CASSRDRGLNEQFF.

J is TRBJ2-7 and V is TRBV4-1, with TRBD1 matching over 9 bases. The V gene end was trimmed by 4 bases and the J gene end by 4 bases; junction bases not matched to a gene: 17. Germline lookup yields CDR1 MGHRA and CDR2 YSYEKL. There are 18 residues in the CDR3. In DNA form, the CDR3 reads TGCGCCAGCAGCCCTCGGGGGACAGGGCGAACGGGTGCGTACGAGCAGTACTTC. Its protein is CASSPRGTGRTGAYEQYF.

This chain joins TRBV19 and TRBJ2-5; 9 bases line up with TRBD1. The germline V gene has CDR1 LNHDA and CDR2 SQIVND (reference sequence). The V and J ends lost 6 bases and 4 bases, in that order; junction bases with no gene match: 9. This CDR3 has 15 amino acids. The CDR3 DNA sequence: TGTGCCAGTAGCCAACAGGGGGCATGGGGAGAGACCCAGTACTTC. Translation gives CASSQQGAWGETQYF.

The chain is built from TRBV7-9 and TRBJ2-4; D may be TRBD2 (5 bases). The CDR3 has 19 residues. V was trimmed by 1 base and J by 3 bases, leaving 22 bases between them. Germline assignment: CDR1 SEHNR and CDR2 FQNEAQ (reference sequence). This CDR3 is CASSLDGGGWPYVKNIQYF. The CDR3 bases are TGTGCCAGCAGCTTAGATGGCGGAGGCTGGCCGTACGTCAAAAACATTCAGTACTTC.

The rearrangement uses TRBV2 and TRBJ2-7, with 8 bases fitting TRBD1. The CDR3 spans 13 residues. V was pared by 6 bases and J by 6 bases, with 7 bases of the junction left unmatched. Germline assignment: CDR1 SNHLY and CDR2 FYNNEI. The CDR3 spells CASRLTGAGEQYF. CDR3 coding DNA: TGTGCCAGCAGACTGACAGGGGCTGGCGAGCAGTACTTC.

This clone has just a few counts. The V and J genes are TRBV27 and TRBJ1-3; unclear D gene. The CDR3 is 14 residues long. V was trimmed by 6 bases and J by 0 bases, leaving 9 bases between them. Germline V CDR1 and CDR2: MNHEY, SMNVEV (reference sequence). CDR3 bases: TGTGCCAGCAGAGCAGGTGTCTCTGGAAACACCATATATTTT. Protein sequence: CASRAGVSGNTIYF.

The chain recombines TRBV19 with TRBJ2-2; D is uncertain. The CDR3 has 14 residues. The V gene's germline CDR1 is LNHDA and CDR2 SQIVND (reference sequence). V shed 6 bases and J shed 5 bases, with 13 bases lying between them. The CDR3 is CASRKLLQTGELFF. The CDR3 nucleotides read TGTGCCAGTAGGAAACTTTTACAGACCGGGGAGCTGTTTTTT.

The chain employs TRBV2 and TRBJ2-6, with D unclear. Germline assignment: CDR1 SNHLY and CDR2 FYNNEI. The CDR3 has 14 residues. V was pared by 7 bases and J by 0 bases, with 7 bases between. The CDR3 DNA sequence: TGTGCCAGCACTCGAGGCTCTGGGGCCAACGTCCTGACTTTC. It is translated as CASTRGSGANVLTF. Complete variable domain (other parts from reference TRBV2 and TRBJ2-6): EPEVTQTPSHQVTQMGQEVILRCVPISNHLYFYWYRQILGQKVEFLVSFYNNEISEKSEIFDDQFSVERPDGSNFTLKIRSTKLEDSAMYFCASTRGSGANVLTFGAGSRLTVL.

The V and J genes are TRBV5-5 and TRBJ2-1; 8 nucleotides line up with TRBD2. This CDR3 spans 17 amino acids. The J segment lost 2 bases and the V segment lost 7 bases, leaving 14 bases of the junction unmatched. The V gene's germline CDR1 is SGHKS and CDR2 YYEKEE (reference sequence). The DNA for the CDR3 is TGTGCCAGCCTCCGAGCGGGAGACGTCAGCGCCTACAATGAGCAGTTCTTC. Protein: CASLRAGDVSAYNEQFF.

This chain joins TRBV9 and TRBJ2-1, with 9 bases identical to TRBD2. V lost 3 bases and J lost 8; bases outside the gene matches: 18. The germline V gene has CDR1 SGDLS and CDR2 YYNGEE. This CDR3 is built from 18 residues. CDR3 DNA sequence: TGTGCCAGCAGCGAGAGAGGGGGGCGGGAGGGCCTTTTGGATGAGCAGTTCTTC. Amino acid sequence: CASSERGGREGLLDEQFF.

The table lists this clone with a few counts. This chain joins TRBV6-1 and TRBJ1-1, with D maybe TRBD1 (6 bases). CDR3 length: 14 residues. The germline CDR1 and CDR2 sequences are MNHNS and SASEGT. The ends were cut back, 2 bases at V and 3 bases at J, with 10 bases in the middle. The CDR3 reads CASSEYREYTEAFF. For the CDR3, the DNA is TGTGCCAGCAGTGAATACAGGGAATACACTGAAGCTTTCTTT.

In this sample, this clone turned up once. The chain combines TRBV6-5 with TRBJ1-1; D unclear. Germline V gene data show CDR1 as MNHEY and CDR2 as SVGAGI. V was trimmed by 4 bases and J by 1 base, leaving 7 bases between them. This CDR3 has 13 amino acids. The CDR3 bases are TGTGCCAGCAGTTCAAGTAGGAACACTGAAGCTTTCTTT. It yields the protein CASSSSRNTEAFF.

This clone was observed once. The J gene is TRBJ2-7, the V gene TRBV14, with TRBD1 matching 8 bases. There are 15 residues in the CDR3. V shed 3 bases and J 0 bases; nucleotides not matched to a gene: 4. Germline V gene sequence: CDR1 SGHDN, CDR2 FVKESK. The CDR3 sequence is CASSHWTGLSYEQYF. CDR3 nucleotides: TGTGCCAGCAGCCATTGGACAGGGCTCTCCTACGAGCAGTACTTC.

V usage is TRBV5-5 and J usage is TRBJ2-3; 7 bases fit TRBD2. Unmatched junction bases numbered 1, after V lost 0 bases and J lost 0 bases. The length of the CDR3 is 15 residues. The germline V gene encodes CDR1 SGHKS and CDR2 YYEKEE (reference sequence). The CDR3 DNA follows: TGTGCCAGCAGCTTGGTTAGCGGGAGCACAGATACGCAGTATTTT. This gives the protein CASSLVSGSTDTQYF.

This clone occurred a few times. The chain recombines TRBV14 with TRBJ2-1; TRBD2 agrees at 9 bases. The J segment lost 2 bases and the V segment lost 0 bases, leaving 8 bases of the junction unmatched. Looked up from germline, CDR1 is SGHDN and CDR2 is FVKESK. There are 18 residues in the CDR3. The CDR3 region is CASSQDGGASGTYNEQFF. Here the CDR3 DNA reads TGTGCCAGCAGCCAAGATGGTGGCGCTAGCGGGACCTACAATGAGCAGTTCTTC.

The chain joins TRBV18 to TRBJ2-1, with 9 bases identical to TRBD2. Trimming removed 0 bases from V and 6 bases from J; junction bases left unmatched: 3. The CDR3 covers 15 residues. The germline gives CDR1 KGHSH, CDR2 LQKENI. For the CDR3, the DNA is TGTGCCAGCTCACCACCCGCGACTAGCGGCAATGAGCAGTTCTTC. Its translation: CASSPPATSGNEQFF. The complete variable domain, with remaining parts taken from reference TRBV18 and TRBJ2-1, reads NAGVMQNPRHLVRRRGQEARLRCSPMKGHSHVYWYRQLPEEGLKFMVYLQKENIIDESGMPKERFSAEFPKEGPSILRIQQVVRGDSAAYFCASSPPATSGNEQFFGPGTRLTVL.

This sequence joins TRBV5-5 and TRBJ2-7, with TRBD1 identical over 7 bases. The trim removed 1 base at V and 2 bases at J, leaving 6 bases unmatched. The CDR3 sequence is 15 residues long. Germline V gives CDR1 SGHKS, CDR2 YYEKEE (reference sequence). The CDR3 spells CASSLINRGTYEQYF. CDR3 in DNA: TGTGCCAGCAGCTTGATTAACAGGGGAACCTACGAGCAGTACTTC.

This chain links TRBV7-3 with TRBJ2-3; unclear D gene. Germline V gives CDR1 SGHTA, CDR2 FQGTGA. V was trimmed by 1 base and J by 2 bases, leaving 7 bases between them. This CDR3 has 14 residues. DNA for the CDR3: TGTGCCAGCAGCTTAAGGCAGTCCACAGATACGCAGTATTTT. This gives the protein CASSLRQSTDTQYF.

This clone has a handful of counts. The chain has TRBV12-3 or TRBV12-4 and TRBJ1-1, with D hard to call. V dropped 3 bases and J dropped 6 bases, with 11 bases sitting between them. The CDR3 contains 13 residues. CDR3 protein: CASSFEGRSEAFF. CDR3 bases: TGTGCCAGCAGTTTTGAGGGCCGATCTGAAGCTTTCTTT.

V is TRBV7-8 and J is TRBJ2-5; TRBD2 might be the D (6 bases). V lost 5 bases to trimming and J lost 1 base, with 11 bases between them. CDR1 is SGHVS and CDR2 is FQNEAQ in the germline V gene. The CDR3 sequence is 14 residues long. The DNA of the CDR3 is TGTGCCAGCAGCGGAGGCGGGATCCAAGAGACCCAGTACTTC. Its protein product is CASSGGGIQETQYF.

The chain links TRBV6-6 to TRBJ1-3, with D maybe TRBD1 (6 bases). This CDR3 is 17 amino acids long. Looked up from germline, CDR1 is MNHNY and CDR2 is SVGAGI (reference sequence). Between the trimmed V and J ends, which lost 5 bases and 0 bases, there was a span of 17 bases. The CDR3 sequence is CASSQTGQVYSGNTIYF. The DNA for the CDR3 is TGTGCCAGCAGTCAAACGGGACAAGTCTACTCTGGAAACACCATATATTTT.

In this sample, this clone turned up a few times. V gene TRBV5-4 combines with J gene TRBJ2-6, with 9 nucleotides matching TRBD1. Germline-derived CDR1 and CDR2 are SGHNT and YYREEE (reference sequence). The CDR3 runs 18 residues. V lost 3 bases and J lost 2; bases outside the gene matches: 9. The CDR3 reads CASSSNRDRVTGANVLTF. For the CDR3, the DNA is TGTGCCAGCAGCTCCAACCGGGACAGGGTTACTGGGGCCAACGTCCTGACTTTC.

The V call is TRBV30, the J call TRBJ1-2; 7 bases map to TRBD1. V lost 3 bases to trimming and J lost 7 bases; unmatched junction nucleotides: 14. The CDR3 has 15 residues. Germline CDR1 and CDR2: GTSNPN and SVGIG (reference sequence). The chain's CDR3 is CAWSGLNTGVPGYTF. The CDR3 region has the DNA TGTGCCTGGAGCGGCCTTAACACAGGGGTGCCTGGCTACACCTTC.

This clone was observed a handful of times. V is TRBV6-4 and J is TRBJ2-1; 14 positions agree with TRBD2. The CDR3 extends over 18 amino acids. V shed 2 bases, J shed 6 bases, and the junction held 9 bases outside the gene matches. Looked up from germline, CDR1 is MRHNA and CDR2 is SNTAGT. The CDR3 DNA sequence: TGTGCCAGCAGTGACCCTTATTCGACTAGCGGGAGGGCCAATGAGCAGTTCTTC. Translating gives CASSDPYSTSGRANEQFF.